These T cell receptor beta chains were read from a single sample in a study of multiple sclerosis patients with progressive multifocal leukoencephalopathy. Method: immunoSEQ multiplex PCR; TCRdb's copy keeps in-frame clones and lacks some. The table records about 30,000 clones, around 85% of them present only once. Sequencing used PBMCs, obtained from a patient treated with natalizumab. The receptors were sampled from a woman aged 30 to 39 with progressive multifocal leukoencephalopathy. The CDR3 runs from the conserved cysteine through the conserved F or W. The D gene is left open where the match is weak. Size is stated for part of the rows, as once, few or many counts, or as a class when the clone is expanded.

cdr3_aa: CASKTRGLSSYEQYF
cdr3_nt: TGTGCCAGCAAAACCAGGGGGCTAAGCTCCTACGAGCAGTACTTC
v_call: TRBV28
clone_size: -
d_call: TRBD1
j_call: TRBJ2-7

cdr3_aa: CAWSPGTDTQYF
cdr3_nt: TGTGCCTGGAGTCCCGGAACAGATACGCAGTATTTT
v_call: TRBV30
clone_size: -
d_call: -
j_call: TRBJ2-3

cdr3_aa: CASSLDLQGREQYF
cdr3_nt: TGTGCCAGCAGCCTAGACTTACAGGGTCGCGAGCAGTACTTC
v_call: TRBV7-8
clone_size: hyperexpanded
d_call: -
j_call: TRBJ2-7

cdr3_aa: CASSDPSGTSEAFF
cdr3_nt: TGTGCCAGCAGTGATCCTTCCGGGACCTCTGAAGCTTTCTTT
v_call: TRBV25-1
clone_size: -
d_call: -
j_call: TRBJ1-1

cdr3_aa: CASSLVGGRGEQFF
cdr3_nt: TGTGCCAGCAGCTTAGTAGGAGGGAGGGGTGAGCAGTTCTTC
v_call: TRBV7-9
clone_size: medium-sized
d_call: TRBD2
j_call: TRBJ2-1

cdr3_aa: CASSSSGGIEKLFF
cdr3_nt: TGTGCCAGCAGTTCTTCAGGGGGTATTGAAAAACTGTTTTTT
v_call: TRBV28
clone_size: -
d_call: TRBD1
j_call: TRBJ1-4

cdr3_aa: CSVVRGRETQYF
cdr3_nt: TGCAGCGTTGTAAGGGGGCGGGAGACCCAGTACTTC
v_call: TRBV29-1
clone_size: -
d_call: TRBD1
j_call: TRBJ2-5

cdr3_aa: CAWVDRSNSPLHF
cdr3_nt: TGTGCCTGGGTGGACAGGAGTAATTCACCCCTCCACTTT
v_call: TRBV30
clone_size: -
d_call: TRBD1
j_call: TRBJ1-6

cdr3_aa: CASSLGRQNQPQHF
cdr3_nt: TGTGCCAGCAGCTTAGGCAGGCAAAATCAGCCCCAGCATTTT
v_call: TRBV7-2
clone_size: -
d_call: -
j_call: TRBJ1-5

cdr3_aa: CASSSSGTHSGANVLTF
cdr3_nt: TGTGCCAGCAGCTCATCCGGGACACATTCTGGGGCCAACGTCCTGACTTTC
v_call: TRBV7-9
clone_size: -
d_call: -
j_call: TRBJ2-6

cdr3_aa: CAWSHSPGQGADEQYF
cdr3_nt: TGTGCCTGGAGCCATTCGCCGGGACAGGGGGCGGACGAGCAGTACTTC
v_call: TRBV30
clone_size: -
d_call: TRBD1
j_call: TRBJ2-7

cdr3_aa: CASSYSPAGGQNEQFF
cdr3_nt: TGTGCCAGCAGTTACTCCCCAGCGGGGGGGCAGAATGAGCAGTTCTTC
v_call: TRBV6-5
clone_size: -
d_call: TRBD2
j_call: TRBJ2-1

cdr3_aa: CASSSPTSGVQRETQYF
cdr3_nt: TGTGCCAGCAGCTCCCCGACTAGCGGTGTTCAGAGGGAGACCCAGTACTTC
v_call: TRBV5-4
clone_size: -
d_call: TRBD2
j_call: TRBJ2-5

cdr3_aa: CATSTGQGGTGELFF
cdr3_nt: TGTGCCACCAGCACGGGACAGGGGGGCACCGGGGAGCTGTTTTTT
v_call: TRBV15
clone_size: few
d_call: TRBD1
j_call: TRBJ2-2

cdr3_aa: CASSDGGIGTDTQYF
cdr3_nt: TGTGCCAGCAGTGACGGGGGGATCGGCACAGATACGCAGTATTTT
v_call: TRBV6-1
clone_size: -
d_call: TRBD2
j_call: TRBJ2-3

cdr3_aa: CASSWSSESAYMTQHF
cdr3_nt: TGTGCCAGTAGTTGGTCGTCAGAGAGTGCATATATGACCCAGCATTTT
v_call: TRBV19
clone_size: -
d_call: -
j_call: TRBJ1-5

cdr3_aa: CASRGQGAVEKLFF
cdr3_nt: TGTGCCAGCAGGGGACAGGGGGCTGTTGAAAAACTGTTTTTT
v_call: TRBV6-1
clone_size: few
d_call: TRBD1
j_call: TRBJ1-4

cdr3_aa: CASSSSDRGHGYTF
cdr3_nt: TGTGCCAGCAGTTCCAGCGACAGGGGTCATGGCTACACCTTC
v_call: TRBV27
clone_size: -
d_call: TRBD1
j_call: TRBJ1-2

cdr3_aa: CASAWGKDGNQPQHF
cdr3_nt: TGTGCCAGTGCGTGGGGGAAGGACGGCAATCAGCCCCAGCATTTT
v_call: TRBV19
clone_size: -
d_call: -
j_call: TRBJ1-5

cdr3_aa: CASSVTGDQDEQFF
cdr3_nt: TGTGCCAGCAGCGTGACAGGGGATCAGGATGAGCAGTTCTTC
v_call: TRBV9
clone_size: -
d_call: TRBD1
j_call: TRBJ2-1

cdr3_aa: CASSYGTDGYTF
cdr3_nt: TGTGCCAGCAGCTACGGGACAGACGGCTACACCTTC
v_call: TRBV11-1
clone_size: -
d_call: TRBD1
j_call: TRBJ1-2

cdr3_aa: CASSKSREGEQYF
cdr3_nt: TGCGCCAGCAGTAAATCCAGGGAGGGCGAGCAGTACTTC
v_call: TRBV10-1
clone_size: few
d_call: TRBD2
j_call: TRBJ2-7

cdr3_aa: CASSLISGGYEQYF
cdr3_nt: TGTGCCAGCAGCTTAATCAGCGGAGGTTACGAGCAGTACTTC
v_call: TRBV5-5
clone_size: -
d_call: -
j_call: TRBJ2-7

cdr3_aa: CASSPSLRELFF
cdr3_nt: TGTGCCAGCAGCCCCTCTCTGAGGGAGCTGTTTTTT
v_call: TRBV7-2
clone_size: -
d_call: -
j_call: TRBJ2-2

cdr3_aa: CASTWGLGYEQYF
cdr3_nt: TGTGCCAGCACGTGGGGACTCGGCTACGAGCAGTACTTC
v_call: TRBV6-1
clone_size: once
d_call: -
j_call: TRBJ2-7

cdr3_aa: CASSFGRADTQYF
cdr3_nt: TGTGCCAGCAGCTTCGGGAGGGCAGATACGCAGTATTTT
v_call: TRBV9
clone_size: -
d_call: TRBD2
j_call: TRBJ2-3

cdr3_aa: CASRRDSLTDTQYF
cdr3_nt: TGTGCCAGCAGGCGGGACAGCCTCACAGATACGCAGTATTTT
v_call: TRBV5-8
clone_size: -
d_call: -
j_call: TRBJ2-3

cdr3_aa: CASSLGGWDEQFF
cdr3_nt: TGTGCCAGCAGCTTAGGAGGGTGGGATGAGCAGTTCTTC
v_call: TRBV7-9
clone_size: -
d_call: -
j_call: TRBJ2-1

cdr3_aa: CASSGVENTEAFF
cdr3_nt: TGTGCCAGCAGTGGGGTCGAGAACACTGAAGCTTTCTTT
v_call: TRBV2
clone_size: -
d_call: -
j_call: TRBJ1-1

cdr3_aa: CASSLRASSHRQYF
cdr3_nt: TGTGCCAGCAGCTTACGGGCCTCTTCCCACCGGCAGTACTTC
v_call: TRBV7-8
clone_size: -
d_call: -
j_call: TRBJ2-7